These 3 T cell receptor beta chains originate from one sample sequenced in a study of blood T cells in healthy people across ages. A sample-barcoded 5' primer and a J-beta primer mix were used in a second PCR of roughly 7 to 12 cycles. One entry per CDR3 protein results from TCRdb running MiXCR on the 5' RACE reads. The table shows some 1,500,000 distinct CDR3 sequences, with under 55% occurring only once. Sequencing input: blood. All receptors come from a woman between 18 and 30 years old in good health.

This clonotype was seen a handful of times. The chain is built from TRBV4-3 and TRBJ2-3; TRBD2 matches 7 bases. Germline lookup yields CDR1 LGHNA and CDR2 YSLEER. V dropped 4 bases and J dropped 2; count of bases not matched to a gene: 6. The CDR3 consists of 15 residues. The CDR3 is CASSPSRGDTDTQYF. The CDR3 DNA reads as TGCGCCAGCAGCCCTTCCCGGGGGGACACAGATACGCAGTATTTT.

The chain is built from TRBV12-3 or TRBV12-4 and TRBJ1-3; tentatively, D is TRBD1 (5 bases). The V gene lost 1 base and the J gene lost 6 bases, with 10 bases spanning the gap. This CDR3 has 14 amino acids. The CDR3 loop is CASSLVRGINTIYF. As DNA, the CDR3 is TGTGCCAGCAGTTTAGTACGGGGCATAAACACCATATATTTT.

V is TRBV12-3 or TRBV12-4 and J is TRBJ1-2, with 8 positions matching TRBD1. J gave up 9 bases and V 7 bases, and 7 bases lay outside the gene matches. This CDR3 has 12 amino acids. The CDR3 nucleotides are TGTGCCAGCACCTTCAGGGGGCATAGCTACACCTTC. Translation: CASTFRGHSYTF.